This T cell receptor beta chain was found in a study of blood T cell repertoires in COVID-19. The wider study: Collection of acute and convalescent COVID-19 samples took place in the United States, Italy and Spain. Sample material is recorded as cDNA or gDNA derived from T cells, B-cell-depleted T cells, or PBMCs.

V shed 4 bases and J shed 1 base, with 23 bases lying between them. The CDR3 covers 18 residues. The germline V gene encodes CDR1 SGHRS and CDR2 YFSETQ. Source study methods: Using reference gene primer amplification, nucleated cell counts were estimated. The assay was immunoSEQ multiplex PCR, and TCRdb's table has in-frame clones only and misses some. From that table come the V and J calls and clone size; the DNA was used to work out D and trimming. The top ten clones hold around 3.8% of a sample with about 99,000 clones, more than 70% of them seen once. The chain links TRBV5-1 to TRBJ2-5; a possible D gene is TRBD2 (5 bases). The sample comprised peripheral blood. This clonotype was sampled from a woman aged 60 to 75 with acute or convalescent COVID-19. As DNA, the CDR3 is TGCGCCAGCAGCCCCCCTGGGGAGCGCGGAAACCTCCAAGAGACCCAGTACTTC. It yields the protein CASSPPGERGNLQETQYF. The full variable domain, completed using reference TRBV5-1 and TRBJ2-5, is KAGVTQTPRYLIKTRGQQVTLSCSPISGHRSVSWYQQTPGQGLQFLFEYFSETQRNKGNFPGRFSGRQFSNSRSEMNVSTLELGDSALYLCASSPPGERGNLQETQYFGPGTRLLVL.